A single sample is the source of the 24 T cell receptor beta chains below, sequenced in a study of T cells in Graves' hyperthyroidism and ophthalmopathy. TCR beta CDR3 regions were amplified from RNA transcripts. Researchers ran a first-round RT-PCR on the TCR CDR3 using the HTBI primer set. MiXCR was run by TCRdb on the multiplex PCR reads, yielding one entry per CDR3 protein. The sample records some 200,000 distinct CDR3 sequences, 17% being singletons. Material: blood. All receptors come from a man aged 45-65 years with Graves' hyperthyroidism.

This sequence joins TRBV29-1 and TRBJ2-1; D possibly corresponds to TRBD2 (6 bases). The ends were cut back, 4 bases at V and 0 bases at J, with 7 bases in the middle. Germline values: CDR1 SQVTM, CDR2 ANQGSEA. The CDR3 is 13 amino acids. The CDR3 region is CSVGDFSYNEQFF. The CDR3, as DNA: TGCAGCGTTGGGGACTTCTCCTACAATGAGCAGTTCTTC.

In its sample, this clonotype was seen a few times. This sequence joins TRBV7-2 and TRBJ2-3; D is unresolved. Germline CDR1 SGHTA, CDR2 FQGNSA. The CDR3 loop spans 15 amino acids. V was cut by 1 base and J by 0 bases, with 8 bases left in between. Here the CDR3 DNA reads TGTGCCAGCAGCTTAGGGGCGGTGAGCACAGATACGCAGTATTTT. This gives the protein CASSLGAVSTDTQYF.

At least ten counts were recorded for this clonotype. The chain has TRBV28 and TRBJ1-2; 9 bases are shared with TRBD1. Germline CDR1 and CDR2: MDHEN and SYDVKM. Trimming removed 6 bases from V and 2 bases from J; junction bases left unmatched: 4. This CDR3 has 14 residues. As DNA, the CDR3 is TGTGCCAGCAGGGACAGGGGAGGGAACTATGGCTACACCTTC. This codes for CASRDRGGNYGYTF.

This CDR3 reads CASSLRLAGITDTQYF. The CDR3, as DNA: TGTGCCAGCAGTCTAAGACTAGCGGGAATCACAGATACGCAGTATTTT. The chain couples TRBV3-1 to TRBJ2-3, with 11 bases identical to TRBD2. Germline CDR1 LGHDT, CDR2 YNNKEL (reference sequence). The CDR3 runs to 16 residues. V lost 6 bases, J lost 2 bases, and 7 bases stayed unmatched.

The genes are TRBV20-1 and TRBJ2-1, with D tentatively TRBD1 (7 bases). Germline CDR1 reads DFQATT; CDR2 reads SNEGSKA (reference sequence). This CDR3 spans 16 amino acids. V lost 5 bases to trimming and J lost 5 bases, with 22 bases between them. CDR3 region: CSAGGFATGSNNEQFF. In DNA, the CDR3 is TGCAGTGCTGGGGGGTTCGCGACAGGGTCAAACAATGAGCAGTTCTTC.

This clonotype was seen at least ten times. The V and J genes are TRBV2 and TRBJ2-3, with D possibly being TRBD2 (5 bases). Trimming cost V 5 bases and J 6 bases, with 12 bases left between them. Germline CDR1 and CDR2: SNHLY and FYNNEI. The CDR3 consists of 13 residues. The CDR3 sequence is CASSREPYDTQYF. The CDR3 nucleotides are TGTGCCAGCAGTAGGGAGCCCTACGATACGCAGTATTTT.

This clonotype has more than one count but fewer than ten. The chain links TRBV4-1 to TRBJ2-5; D not resolved. CDR1 and CDR2 (germline): MGHRA, YSYEKL. The CDR3 length is 16 residues. The V and J ends lost 0 bases and 5 bases respectively, with 16 bases between them. The CDR3 nucleotides read TGCGCCAGCAGCCAAGATTATCAGAACTCCTGGGAGACCCAGTACTTC. It translates to CASSQDYQNSWETQYF.

This clonotype came up many times. CDR3 nucleotide sequence: TGCAGCGTTGAAGAGTCCCAGGGATCAGATACGCAGTATTTT. Its translation: CSVEESQGSDTQYF. V usage is TRBV29-1 and J usage is TRBJ2-3, with D perhaps matching TRBD1 (5 bases). Trimming left V 0 bases short and J 4 bases short, with 11 bases between. This CDR3 region has 14 residues. CDR1 is SQVTM and CDR2 is ANQGSEA in the germline V gene.

The sample holds a few counts of this clonotype. The chain couples TRBV14 to TRBJ2-1, with TRBD1 as a possible D gene (5 bases). Between the trimmed V and J ends, which lost 3 bases and 6 bases, there was a span of 9 bases. Germline CDR1 SGHDN, CDR2 FVKESK. This CDR3 spans 13 amino acids. The CDR3, as DNA: TGTGCCAGCAGCCAGGCCGACAGCAATGAGCAGTTCTTC. Protein sequence: CASSQADSNEQFF. Complete variable domain (other parts from reference TRBV14 and TRBJ2-1): EAGVTQFPSHSVIEKGQTVTLRCDPISGHDNLYWYRRVMGKEIKFLLHFVKESKQDESGMPNNRFLAERTGGTYSTLKVQPAELEDSGVYFCASSQADSNEQFFGPGTRLTVL.

The chain combines TRBV5-1 with TRBJ2-5; no clear D gene. Germline lookup yields CDR1 SGHRS and CDR2 YFSETQ. V lost 2 bases, J lost 1 base, and 6 bases lay in between. CDR3 length: 13 amino acids. CDR3 coding DNA: TGCGCCAGCAGCTTCCAGAGCCAAGAGACCCAGTACTTC. Its protein product is CASSFQSQETQYF.

This clonotype was seen more than once but under ten times. The chain combines TRBV27 with TRBJ2-2, with D tentatively TRBD1 or TRBD2 (5 bases each). The CDR3 loop spans 15 amino acids. Germline V lookup: CDR1 MNHEY, CDR2 SMNVEV (reference sequence). Trimming stripped 6 bases from V and 3 bases from J, with 14 bases between. CDR3 sequence: CASSLRGADTGELFF. The CDR3 DNA reads TGTGCCAGCAGCCTCCGAGGGGCAGACACCGGGGAGCTGTTTTTT.

In the case of this clonotype: A much bigger clone sits one base away, suggesting this may be a read error. V usage is TRBV30 and J usage is TRBJ2-3; D is unclear. V was trimmed by 4 bases and J by 2 bases, leaving 7 bases between them. CDR3 length: 12 residues. Germline values: CDR1 GTSNPN, CDR2 SVGIG (reference sequence). CDR3 in amino acids: CAWKLNTDTQYF. CDR3 DNA: TGTGCCTGGAAGCTAAACACAGATACGCAGTATTTT.

The chain has TRBV25-1 and TRBJ2-7; no firm D call. Trimming took 3 bases from V and 7 from J, leaving 10 bases between them. The CDR3 extends over 12 amino acids. The germline gives CDR1 MGHDK, CDR2 SYGVNS. This chain's CDR3 is CASSDYTGEQYF. The DNA for the CDR3 is TGTGCCAGCAGTGATTATACCGGAGAGCAGTACTTC.

This clonotype has a count of ten or more. This chain joins TRBV3-1 and TRBJ2-1; the D gene is possibly TRBD1 (7 bases). This CDR3 is 15 amino acids long. Trimming shortened V by 2 bases and J by 8 bases, and 16 bases separated the two germline ends. Germline CDR1 reads LGHDT; CDR2 reads YNNKEL (reference sequence). CDR3 residues: CASSQPGGGLHEQFF. The CDR3, as DNA: TGTGCCAGCAGCCAACCAGGGGGAGGACTCCATGAGCAGTTCTTC.

This clonotype was detected ten times or more. This chain links TRBV2 with TRBJ2-5; D is possibly TRBD2 (6 bases). Germline CDR1 is SNHLY and CDR2 is FYNNEI. This CDR3 is built from 14 residues. Trimming removed 1 base at V and 5 bases at J, with 11 bases between. CDR3 sequence reads: CASSEDGRGETQYF. CDR3 nucleotides: TGTGCCAGCAGTGAAGACGGGAGAGGGGAGACCCAGTACTTC.

This clonotype was detected many times. The junction does not match germline at one end; this may be a read error. This chain uses TRBV7-9 with TRBJ2-7; 11 bases are shared with TRBD2. The CDR3 consists of 15 residues. The germline CDR1 and CDR2 sequences are SEHNR and FQNEAQ (reference sequence). For the CDR3, the DNA is TGTGCCAGCAGATTAGAAGGGCTAGCGGGAGGCGAGCAGTACTTC. As protein: CASRLEGLAGGEQYF. Using reference TRBV7-9 and TRBJ2-7 for the parts outside the CDR3, the full variable domain is DTGVSQNPRHKITKRGQNVTFRCDPISEHNRLYWYRQTLGQGPEFLTYFQNEAQLEKSRLLSDRFSAERPKGSFSTLEIQRTEQGDSAMYLCASRLEGLAGGEQYFGPGTRLTVT.

This clonotype was detected only a few times. This CDR3 is CASSFRTGYSGNTIYF. CDR3 bases: TGTGCCAGCAGTTTCCGTACGGGTTACTCTGGAAACACCATATATTTT. This sequence joins TRBV12-3 or TRBV12-4 and TRBJ1-3; no firm D call. V lost 3 bases to trimming and J lost 0 bases, with 12 bases between them. The CDR3 consists of 16 residues.

This clonotype has only a few counts. This chain joins TRBV2 and TRBJ2-1; no definite D call. V lost 8 bases and J lost 8, with 16 bases in between. Germline V gene data show CDR1 as SNHLY and CDR2 as FYNNEI. This CDR3 region has 13 residues. CDR3 nucleotide sequence: TGTGCCAGCGGAGTCACTTTTGGCGATGAGCAGTTCTTC. Its translation: CASGVTFGDEQFF.

This clonotype was seen repeatedly, ten times or more. A read error may produce the germline difference seen at one junction end. V usage is TRBV12-3 or TRBV12-4 and J usage is TRBJ2-7; no definite D call. The CDR3 covers 11 residues. The CDR3 reads CASSLGYEQYF. The CDR3 nucleotides read TGTGCCAGCAGCTTAGGATACGAGCAGTACTTC.

V is TRBV3-1 and J is TRBJ2-3; D may be TRBD2 (5 bases). V was clipped by 2 bases and J by 9 bases, with 12 bases between them. Germline-derived CDR1 and CDR2 are LGHDT and YNNKEL (reference sequence). The CDR3 is 13 amino acids. The CDR3 DNA reads as TGTGCCAGCAGCCAAACAGCGGCGGGCACGCAGTATTTT. Protein product: CASSQTAAGTQYF.

There are many counts of this clonotype. This chain connects TRBV28 to TRBJ2-7; 7 nucleotides match TRBD1. Unmatched junction bases numbered 4, after V lost 6 bases and J lost 2 bases. Germline assignment: CDR1 MDHEN and CDR2 SYDVKM. The CDR3 contains 13 residues. The CDR3 DNA reads as TGTGCCAGCAGGATAGGACAGGCCTACGAGCAGTACTTC. Protein product: CASRIGQAYEQYF. The full variable domain, rest sourced from reference TRBV28 and TRBJ2-7, is DVKVTQSSRYLVKRTGEKVFLECVQDMDHENMFWYRQDPGLGLRLIYFSYDVKMKEKGDIPEGYSVSREKKERFSLILESASTNQTSMYLCASRIGQAYEQYFGPGTRLTVT.

The V gene is TRBV25-1, the J gene TRBJ2-1, with 10 bases lining up with TRBD2. Germline-derived CDR1 and CDR2 are MGHDK and SYGVNS. CDR3 length: 15 residues. The V and J ends lost 7 bases and 4 bases, in that order; junction bases with no gene match: 7. In DNA, the CDR3 is TGTGCCAGCACTCGAGCGGGAGGGCGATACAATGAGCAGTTCTTC. Protein sequence: CASTRAGGRYNEQFF.

This clonotype was counted ten times or more. Possible read error: a much larger clone is one base away. The genes are TRBV2 and TRBJ2-5; D not resolved. Germline V gives CDR1 SNHLY, CDR2 FYNNEI. The ends were cut back, 0 bases at V and 3 bases at J, with 2 bases in the middle. The CDR3 is made up of 12 amino acids. The DNA of the CDR3 is TGTGCCAGCAGTGAAGCGGAAGAGACCCAGTACTTC. Amino acid sequence: CASSEAEETQYF.

This clonotype was picked up many times. At one end, the junction sequence differs from germline, possibly due to a read error. The J gene is TRBJ1-5, the V gene TRBV6-1; 7 bases align to TRBD1. The CDR3 extends over 14 amino acids. CDR1 is MNHNS and CDR2 is SASEGT in the germline V gene. In DNA form, the CDR3 reads TGTGCCAGCAGAGAAGGGGCAGGGGGTCAGCCCCAGCATTTT. Translated: CASREGAGGQPQHF.